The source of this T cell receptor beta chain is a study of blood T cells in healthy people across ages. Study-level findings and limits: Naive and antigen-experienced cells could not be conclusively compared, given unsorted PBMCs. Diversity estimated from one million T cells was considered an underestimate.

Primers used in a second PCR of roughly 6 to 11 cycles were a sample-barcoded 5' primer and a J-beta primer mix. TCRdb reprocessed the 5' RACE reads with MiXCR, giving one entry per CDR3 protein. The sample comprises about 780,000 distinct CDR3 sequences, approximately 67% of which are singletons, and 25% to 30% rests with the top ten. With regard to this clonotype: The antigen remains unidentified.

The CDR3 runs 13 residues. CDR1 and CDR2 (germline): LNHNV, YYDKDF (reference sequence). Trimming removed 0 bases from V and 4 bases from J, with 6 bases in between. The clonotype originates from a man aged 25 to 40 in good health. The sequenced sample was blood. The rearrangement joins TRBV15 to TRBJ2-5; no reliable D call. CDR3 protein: CATSRDIGETQYF. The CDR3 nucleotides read TGTGCCACCAGCAGAGATATAGGAGAGACCCAGTACTTC. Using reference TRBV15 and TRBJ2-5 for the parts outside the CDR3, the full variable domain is DAMVIQNPRYQVTQFGKPVTLSCSQTLNHNVMYWYQQKSSQAPKLLFHYYDKDFNNEADTPDNFQSRRPNTSFCFLDIRSPGLGDTAMYLCATSRDIGETQYFGPGTRLLVL.